Each of the 8 T cell receptor beta chains below was sequenced from the same sample in a study of post-analysis software for immune sequencing data. Study findings and constraints: The five TRBV segments detected at higher frequency in patients than in controls included TRBV5-6, TRBV5-1 and TRBV20-1.

The antigens of these receptors remain unknown. Prepared TCR beta cDNA libraries contained unique molecular identifiers. MiXCR, applied by TCRdb to the PCR reads, yields one record per CDR3 protein. The sample holds 350,000 to 450,000 distinct CDR3 sequences, over 30% seen once. The sample comprised blood. Source of these receptors: a girl aged 2-15 years with multiple sclerosis.

This clonotype was seen only a few times. The chain is built from TRBV29-1 and TRBJ2-7, with 9 bases identical to TRBD1. V dropped 3 bases and J dropped 0; count of bases not matched to a gene: 3. Germline CDR1 is SQVTM and CDR2 is ANQGSEA. There are 14 residues in the CDR3. CDR3 bases: TGCAGCGTTGAGGGACAGGGCGACTCCTACGAGCAGTACTTC. As protein: CSVEGQGDSYEQYF.

The V gene is TRBV11-2, the J gene TRBJ2-2, with 10 nucleotides matching TRBD1. Trimming removed 6 bases from V and 3 bases from J; junction bases left unmatched: 7. Germline CDR1 is SGHAT and CDR2 is FQNNGV. The CDR3 sequence is 16 residues long. The DNA for the CDR3 is TGTGCCAGCAGGCCGTCCGGGACAGGGGACACCGGGGAGCTGTTTTTT. Amino acids: CASRPSGTGDTGELFF.

The chain carries TRBV18 and TRBJ2-5, with D maybe TRBD2 (5 bases). The ends were cut back, 6 bases at V and 4 bases at J, with 12 bases in the middle. CDR3 length: 13 amino acids. CDR1 and CDR2 from the germline V gene are KGHSH and LQKENI. The CDR3, as DNA: TGTGCCAGCTCGCCCGGCACTAGAGAGACCCAGTACTTC. This gives the protein CASSPGTRETQYF.

The rearrangement links TRBV20-1 to TRBJ1-6, with 7 bases aligning to TRBD1. Germline V gene sequence: CDR1 DFQATT, CDR2 SNEGSKA (reference sequence). The CDR3 length is 15 residues. The J segment lost 6 bases and the V segment lost 4 bases, leaving 9 bases of the junction unmatched. The CDR3 DNA follows: TGCAGTGCTACCGCGTCGGGGACAGTTAATTCACCCCTCCACTTT. Its protein product is CSATASGTVNSPLHF.

The chain couples TRBV12-3 or TRBV12-4 to TRBJ1-5; D gene ambiguous. V lost 3 bases, J lost 6 bases, and 3 bases lay in between. CDR3 length: 11 amino acids. The CDR3 here is CASSFTQPQHF. The CDR3 bases are TGTGCCAGCAGTTTCACTCAGCCCCAGCATTTT.

This clonotype was found a few times. The V call is TRBV28, the J call TRBJ2-6; the match to TRBD2 covers 8 bases. Germline-derived CDR1 and CDR2 are MDHEN and SYDVKM. With V trimmed by 3 bases and J by 2 bases, 6 bases remained unmatched. The CDR3 consists of 17 residues. The CDR3 protein is CASSFPAGVTGANVLTF. The DNA of the CDR3 is TGTGCCAGCAGTTTCCCAGCGGGAGTAACTGGGGCCAACGTCCTGACTTTC.

The rearrangement uses TRBV29-1 and TRBJ2-3, with D uncertain. V lost 0 bases to trimming and J lost 5 bases, with 12 bases between them. This CDR3 comprises 14 residues. From germline, CDR1 is SQVTM and CDR2 ANQGSEA. The CDR3 reads CSVEDPTWGDTQYF. The CDR3 DNA reads as TGCAGCGTTGAAGATCCCACGTGGGGAGATACGCAGTATTTT.

The rearrangement joins TRBV2 to TRBJ2-5, with 8 bases fitting TRBD1. This CDR3 region has 15 residues. With 5 bases clipped from V and 3 bases from J, the junction kept 8 bases outside the gene matches. CDR1 is SNHLY, CDR2 FYNNEI, per germline. The CDR3 bases are TGTGCCAGCAGTCATGGGACAGGAGCCAAAGAGACCCAGTACTTC. This sequence encodes CASSHGTGAKETQYF.